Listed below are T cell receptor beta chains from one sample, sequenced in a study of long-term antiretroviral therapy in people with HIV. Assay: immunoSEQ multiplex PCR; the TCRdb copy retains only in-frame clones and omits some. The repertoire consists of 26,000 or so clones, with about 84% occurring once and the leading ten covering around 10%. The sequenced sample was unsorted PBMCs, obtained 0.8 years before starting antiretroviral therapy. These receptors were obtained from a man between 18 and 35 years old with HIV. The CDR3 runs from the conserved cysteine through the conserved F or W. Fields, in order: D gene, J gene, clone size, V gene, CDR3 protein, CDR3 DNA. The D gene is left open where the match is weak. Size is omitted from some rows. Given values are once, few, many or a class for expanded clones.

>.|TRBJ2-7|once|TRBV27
CASSFRVQGEQYF
TGTGCCAGCAGTTTCCGAGTCCAGGGGGAGCAGTACTTC
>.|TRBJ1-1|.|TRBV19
CASSSQGWATEAFF
TGTGCCAGTAGTTCCCAGGGGTGGGCCACTGAAGCTTTCTTT
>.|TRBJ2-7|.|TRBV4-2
CASSQAPDGPYEQYF
TGTGCCAGCAGCCAAGCTCCGGACGGACCCTACGAGCAGTACTTC
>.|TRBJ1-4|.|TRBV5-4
CASSLGGTGAGLNEKLFF
TGTGCCAGCAGCTTGGGAGGAACCGGGGCAGGGCTTAATGAAAAACTGTTTTTT
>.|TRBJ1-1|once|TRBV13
CASSIREGTEAFF
TGTGCCAGCAGCATCAGGGAGGGCACTGAAGCTTTCTTT
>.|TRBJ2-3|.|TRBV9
CASSVGGVTDTQYF
TGTGCCAGCAGCGTAGGAGGGGTTACAGATACGCAGTATTTT
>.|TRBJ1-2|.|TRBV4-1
CASSHDTLPGGYTF
TGCGCCAGCAGCCATGACACCTTGCCAGGTGGCTACACCTTC
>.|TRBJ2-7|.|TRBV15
CATSRASETYEQYF
TGTGCCACCAGCAGGGCTAGCGAAACCTACGAGCAGTACTTC
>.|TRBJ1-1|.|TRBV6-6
CASSYSSGLRTEAFF
TGTGCCAGCAGTTACTCTTCCGGGTTGAGAACTGAAGCTTTCTTT
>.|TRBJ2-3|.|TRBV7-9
CASSVSISTDTQYF
TGTGCCAGCAGCGTATCCATAAGCACAGATACGCAGTATTTT
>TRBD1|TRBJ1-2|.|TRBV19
CASSIKGARYGYTF
TGTGCCAGTAGTATTAAGGGGGCTCGCTATGGCTACACCTTC
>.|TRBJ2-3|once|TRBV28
CASRGAGLTEFGDTQYF
TGTGCCAGCAGGGGGGCAGGCCTGACGGAATTTGGAGATACGCAGTATTTT
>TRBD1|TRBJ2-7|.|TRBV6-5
CASWGTGSYEQYF
TGTGCCAGCTGGGGGACAGGGTCCTACGAGCAGTACTTC
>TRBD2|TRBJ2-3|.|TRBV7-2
CASSPWTSPSTDTQYF
TGTGCCAGCAGCCCTTGGACTAGTCCTAGCACAGATACGCAGTATTTT
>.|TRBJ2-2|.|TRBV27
CASSLNTGELFF
TGTGCCAGCAGTCTGAACACCGGGGAGCTGTTTTTT
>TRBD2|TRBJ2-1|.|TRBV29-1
CSVDLGTSGYNEQFF
TGCAGCGTTGATCTCGGGACTAGCGGTTACAATGAGCAGTTCTTC
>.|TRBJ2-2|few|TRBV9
CASSFYSGTRELFF
TGTGCCAGCAGCTTCTACTCAGGAACACGGGAGCTGTTTTTT
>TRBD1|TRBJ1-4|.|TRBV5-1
CASSLSGQANEKLFF
TGCGCCAGCAGCTTGTCGGGACAGGCTAATGAAAAACTGTTTTTT
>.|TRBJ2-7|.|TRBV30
CARDGEEF
TGTGCCAGAGATGGGGAGGAGTTC
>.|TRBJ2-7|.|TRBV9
CASSVGVISEQYF
TGTGCCAGCAGCGTTGGGGTTATAAGCGAGCAGTACTTC
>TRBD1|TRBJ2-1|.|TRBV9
CASSLRGDRGYNEQFF
TGTGCCAGCAGCCTCCGGGGAGACAGGGGGTACAATGAGCAGTTCTTC
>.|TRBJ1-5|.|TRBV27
CASSLFGLNQPQHF
TGTGCCAGCAGTTTATTTGGACTGAATCAGCCCCAGCATTTT
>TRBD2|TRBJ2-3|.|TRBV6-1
CASSELLAGGTDTQYF
TGTGCCAGCAGTGAATTATTAGCGGGGGGCACAGATACGCAGTATTTT
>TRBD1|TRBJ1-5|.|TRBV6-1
CASSEISGTGAYQPQHF
TGTGCCAGCAGTGAAATTTCCGGGACAGGGGCTTATCAGCCCCAGCATTTT
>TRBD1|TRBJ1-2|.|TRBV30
CAWETGYGYTF
TGTGCCTGGGAGACAGGGTATGGCTACACCTTC
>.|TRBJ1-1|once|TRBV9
CASSPSGPTEAFF
TGTGCCAGCAGCCCCTCCGGCCCTACTGAAGCTTTCTTT
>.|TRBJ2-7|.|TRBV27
CASSFVLGEAYEQYF
TGTGCCAGCAGTTTTGTCCTAGGGGAAGCCTACGAGCAGTACTTC
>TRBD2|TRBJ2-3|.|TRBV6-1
CASSELAGADTQYF
TGTGCCAGCAGTGAACTAGCGGGGGCAGATACGCAGTATTTT
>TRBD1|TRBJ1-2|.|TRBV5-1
CASSQPSGELGQGERYGYTF
TGCGCCAGCAGTCAACCCTCCGGGGAGTTGGGACAGGGGGAAAGGTATGGCTACACCTTC
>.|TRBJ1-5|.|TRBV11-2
CASSLTRASNQPQHF
TGTGCCAGCAGCTTAACTCGGGCTAGCAATCAGCCCCAGCATTTT
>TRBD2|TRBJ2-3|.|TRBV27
CASSLLAGGPSDTQYF
TGTGCCAGCAGTTTACTAGCGGGAGGGCCCTCAGATACGCAGTATTTT
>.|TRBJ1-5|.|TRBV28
CASSLVSNQPQHF
TGTGCCAGCAGTTTAGTTAGCAATCAGCCCCAGCATTTT
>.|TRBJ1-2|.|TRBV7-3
CASSPSSGEGYTF
TGTGCCAGCAGCCCGAGCTCGGGAGAGGGCTACACCTTC
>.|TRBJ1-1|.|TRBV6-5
CASSYLGTPTEAFF
TGTGCCAGCAGTTACCTTGGCACACCCACTGAAGCTTTCTTT
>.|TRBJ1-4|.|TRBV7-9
CASSLAQVNEKLFF
TGTGCCAGCAGCTTAGCTCAGGTTAATGAAAAACTGTTTTTT
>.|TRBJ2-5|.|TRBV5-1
CASSTLGQPRQETQYF
TGCGCCAGCAGCACCCTCGGGCAACCTCGGCAAGAGACCCAGTACTTC
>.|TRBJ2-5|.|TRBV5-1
CASMNGVGQETQYF
TGCGCCAGCATGAACGGAGTGGGGCAAGAGACCCAGTACTTC
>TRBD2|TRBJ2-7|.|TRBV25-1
CASSVLAGGFLGTYEQYF
TGTGCCAGCAGTGTACTAGCGGGGGGCTTCCTCGGGACCTACGAGCAGTACTTC
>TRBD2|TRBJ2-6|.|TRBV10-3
CAIQRGGSSGANVLTF
TGTGCCATACAACGGGGAGGGAGCTCTGGGGCCAACGTCCTGACTTTC
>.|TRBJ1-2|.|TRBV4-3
CASSQGQGDGYTF
TGCGCCAGCAGCCAAGGCCAGGGCGATGGCTACACCTTC
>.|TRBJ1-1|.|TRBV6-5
CASSLNRGNTEAFF
TGTGCCAGCAGTTTGAATCGGGGGAACACTGAAGCTTTCTTT
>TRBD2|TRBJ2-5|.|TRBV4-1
CASSQDKLAGGGETQYF
TGCGCCAGCAGCCAAGATAAGCTGGCGGGGGGAGGGGAGACCCAGTACTTC
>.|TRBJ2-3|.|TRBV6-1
CASSEVGDGLGDTQYF
TGTGCCAGCAGTGAGGTCGGGGACGGGCTGGGAGATACGCAGTATTTT
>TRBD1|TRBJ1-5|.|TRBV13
CASSWGQQGNQPQHF
TGTGCCAGCAGCTGGGGACAGCAAGGAAATCAGCCCCAGCATTTT